A single sample is the source of the 5 T cell receptor beta chains below, sequenced in a study of PD-L1 blockade in urothelial cancer. Time point noted: pretreatment peripheral blood. The assay was immunoSEQ multiplex PCR, and TCRdb's table has in-frame clones only and misses some. The table includes roughly 56,000 clones, about 86% detected once. Sample: PBMCs, taken around atezolizumab (anti-PD-L1) treatment. The source is a man in his fifties or sixties with urothelial cancer.

The V and J genes are TRBV30 and TRBJ1-5; 10 bases map to TRBD1. The CDR3 loop spans 18 amino acids. Germline CDR1 is GTSNPN and CDR2 is SVGIG (reference sequence). V shed 2 bases, J shed 6 bases, and the junction held 16 bases outside the gene matches. CDR3 sequence: CAWSNRGTGARGGQPQHF. The CDR3 bases are TGTGCCTGGAGTAATCGGGGGACAGGGGCACGAGGGGGTCAGCCCCAGCATTTT.

The chain recombines TRBV19 with TRBJ2-1, with 9 bases aligning to TRBD2. Germline CDR1 and CDR2: LNHDA and SQIVND (reference sequence). V was pared by 1 base and J by 0 bases, with 7 bases of the junction left unmatched. This CDR3 comprises 18 residues. CDR3 residues: CASSIASGADRSYNEQFF. For the CDR3, the DNA is TGTGCCAGTAGTATAGCTAGCGGGGCCGACCGCTCCTACAATGAGCAGTTCTTC.

The CDR3 coding sequence is TGTGCCAGCAGCTTGGCAGGGTTCATCACAGATACGCAGTATTTT. It translates to CASSLAGFITDTQYF. This chain connects TRBV7-2 to TRBJ2-3; a weak D match, TRBD1 (5 bases). This CDR3 contains 15 residues. V was trimmed by 3 bases and J by 2 bases, leaving 12 bases between them. Per the germline V gene, CDR1 is SGHTA and CDR2 is FQGNSA.

In regard to this clone: The same CDR3 is also encoded by other DNA sequences in this sample. V gene TRBV7-2 combines with J gene TRBJ1-6; D gene uncertain. With 6 bases removed from V and 4 bases from J, the gap between germline ends came to 10 bases. CDR3 size: 14 residues. The V gene's germline CDR1 is SGHTA and CDR2 FQGNSA. This CDR3 is CASRPRGYNSPLHF. CDR3 bases: TGTGCCAGCAGGCCCCGGGGTTATAATTCACCCCTCCACTTT.

The rearrangement joins TRBV9 to TRBJ2-3; TRBD2 agrees at 12 bases. CDR1 SGDLS and CDR2 YYNGEE come from the germline V gene. With V trimmed by 4 bases and J by 7 bases, 13 bases remained unmatched. This CDR3 contains 17 residues. CDR3 residues: CASSKGLTSGGIYTQYF. Here the CDR3 DNA reads TGTGCCAGCAGCAAAGGCCTGACTAGCGGGGGTATCTATACGCAGTATTTT.